The 15 T cell receptor beta chains reported below all come from one sample, sequenced in a study of T-cell memory formation after mild COVID-19. TCRdb fed the 5' RACE reads into MiXCR, producing one record per CDR3 protein. The repertoire consists of 110,000 to 150,000 distinct CDR3 sequences, with around 15% occurring once and the leading ten covering about 30%. Sequencing was performed on PBMCs or a T cell subset sorted from them (not recorded which). The receptor set was obtained from an adult woman who had mild COVID-19 (a few samples of this study predate the infection). Cell type and time point are not known.

This clonotype was picked up a small number of times. The J gene is TRBJ2-5, the V gene TRBV7-2; 13 nucleotides agree with TRBD2. Germline-derived CDR1 and CDR2 are SGHTA and FQGNSA. The V gene end was trimmed by 5 bases and the J gene end by 1 base; junction bases not matched to a gene: 10. This CDR3 contains 18 residues. CDR3 sequence: CASSTRLAGGVIQETQYF. The DNA of the CDR3 is TGTGCCAGCAGCACCCGACTAGCGGGGGGCGTTATCCAAGAGACCCAGTACTTC.

In this sample, this clonotype turned up a few times. The chain joins TRBV12-3 or TRBV12-4 to TRBJ2-3; tentatively, D is TRBD1 (6 bases). This CDR3 is built from 14 residues. V was shortened by 5 bases and J by 2 bases, with 11 bases between the two germline ends. As DNA, the CDR3 is TGTGCCAGCAGTGCAACAGGGCACACAGATACGCAGTATTTT. This gives the protein CASSATGHTDTQYF.

The chain recombines TRBV12-3 or TRBV12-4 with TRBJ1-6, with D possibly TRBD1 on 5 matching bases. The CDR3 runs to 14 residues. Trimming removed 3 bases from V and 10 bases from J, with 13 bases in between. CDR3 protein: CASSFVGGASPLHF. The CDR3 bases are TGTGCCAGCAGTTTTGTGGGCGGGGCCTCACCCCTCCACTTT.

V gene TRBV29-1 combines with J gene TRBJ1-2; D possibly corresponds to TRBD1 (6 bases). The V and J ends lost 7 bases and 7 bases respectively, with 13 bases between them. CDR1 is SQVTM, CDR2 ANQGSEA, per germline. The CDR3 runs to 11 residues. CDR3 sequence (DNA): TGCAGCGCCCGACAGGAATCTGGCTACACCTTC. As protein: CSARQESGYTF.

The V gene is TRBV7-9, the J gene TRBJ2-6; D call uncertain. The CDR3 covers 14 residues. V gave up 8 bases and J gave up 2 bases, with 10 bases separating them. Germline assignment: CDR1 SEHNR and CDR2 FQNEAQ (reference sequence). CDR3 amino acids: CASVESPGANVLTF. CDR3 DNA sequence: TGTGCCAGCGTGGAGTCGCCTGGGGCCAACGTCCTGACTTTC.

The chain uses TRBV11-2 and TRBJ2-7, with 9 nucleotides matching TRBD1. Germline CDR1 and CDR2: SGHAT and FQNNGV. CDR3 length: 16 residues. Trimming took 2 bases from V and 1 from J; bases not matched to a gene: 6. The CDR3 spells CASSLPGQGGSYEQYF. The DNA of the CDR3 is TGTGCCAGCAGCTTACCGGGACAGGGAGGATCCTACGAGCAGTACTTC. Full variable domain (missing parts from reference TRBV11-2 and TRBJ2-7): EAGVAQSPRYKIIEKRQSVAFWCNPISGHATLYWYQQILGQGPKLLIQFQNNGVVDDSQLPKDRFSAERLKGVDSTLKIQPAKLEDSAVYLCASSLPGQGGSYEQYFGPGTRLTVT.

This clonotype was counted only a few times. The V and J genes are TRBV4-1 and TRBJ1-2, with 9 bases matching TRBD1. From germline, CDR1 is MGHRA and CDR2 YSYEKL. With 5 bases clipped from V and 4 bases from J, the junction kept 2 bases outside the gene matches. This CDR3 is built from 13 residues. CDR3 loop: CASSKTGGYGYTF. CDR3 nucleotide sequence: TGCGCCAGCAGCAAGACAGGGGGCTATGGCTACACCTTC.

The V and J genes are TRBV14 and TRBJ2-7; D perhaps matches TRBD2 (5 bases). Germline-derived CDR1 and CDR2 are SGHDN and FVKESK. The CDR3 consists of 16 residues. Trimming pared 0 bases from V and 3 bases from J, leaving 15 bases between. The CDR3 DNA reads as TGTGCCAGCAGCCAAGAGAGGGCAGGCCCTAGCTACGAGCAGTACTTC. Encoded protein: CASSQERAGPSYEQYF.

The chain couples TRBV7-6 to TRBJ2-7; D is uncertain. CDR1 and CDR2 from the germline V gene are SGHVS and FNYEAQ. The V gene lost 5 bases and the J gene lost 5 bases, with 10 bases spanning the gap. The CDR3 extends over 12 amino acids. Here the CDR3 DNA reads TGTGCCAGCAGCCCCCTTTGGGACGAGCAGTACTTC. Its translation: CASSPLWDEQYF. The whole variable domain, remainder taken from reference TRBV7-6 and TRBJ2-7, is GAGVSQSPRYKVTKRGQDVALRCDPISGHVSLYWYRQALGQGPEFLTYFNYEAQQDKSGLPNDRFSAERPEGSISTLTIQRTEQRDSAMYRCASSPLWDEQYFGPGTRLTVT.

Only a few counts were recorded for this clonotype. The rearrangement joins TRBV4-1 to TRBJ2-2, with 7 nucleotides matching TRBD1. V was pared by 0 bases and J by 4 bases, with 8 bases of the junction left unmatched. Germline CDR1 MGHRA, CDR2 YSYEKL. The CDR3 contains 17 residues. The CDR3 sequence: CASSQEIDRVGTGELFF. The DNA for the CDR3 is TGCGCCAGCAGCCAAGAGATAGACAGGGTGGGCACCGGGGAGCTGTTTTTT.

The chain is built from TRBV14 and TRBJ2-1, with D possibly being TRBD2 (6 bases). This CDR3 is built from 18 residues. V lost 2 bases and J lost 7, with 24 bases in between. Looked up from germline, CDR1 is SGHDN and CDR2 is FVKESK. CDR3 amino acids: CASSQYVGGEAGRNEQFF. The DNA for the CDR3 is TGTGCCAGCAGCCAATATGTAGGTGGGGAGGCCGGGCGGAATGAGCAGTTCTTC.

This clonotype was seen a handful of times. V is TRBV10-3 and J is TRBJ2-1; possibly TRBD1 for D (5 bases). CDR1 and CDR2 (germline): ENHRY, SYGVKD. Between the trimmed V and J ends, which lost 8 bases and 1 base, there was a span of 12 bases. CDR3 length equals 14 residues. The CDR3 protein is CAIGEGASYNEQFF. DNA of the CDR3: TGTGCCATCGGCGAAGGGGCGTCCTACAATGAGCAGTTCTTC.

A few counts support this clonotype. The chain's CDR3 is CAISDRNPQQGGVTDTQYF. The CDR3 coding sequence is TGTGCCATCAGTGACCGGAACCCCCAACAGGGGGGTGTCACAGATACGCAGTATTTT. The rearrangement uses TRBV10-3 and TRBJ2-3, with 8 nucleotides matching TRBD1. This CDR3 is built from 19 residues. V shed 3 bases and J 2 bases; nucleotides not matched to a gene: 16. CDR1 is ENHRY and CDR2 is SYGVKD in the germline V gene.

This sequence joins TRBV7-2 and TRBJ2-5; D tentatively reads TRBD1 or TRBD2 (5 bases each). The ends were cut back, 5 bases at V and 1 base at J, with 14 bases in the middle. CDR1 is SGHTA, CDR2 FQGNSA, per germline. CDR3 length equals 15 residues. Written as DNA, the CDR3 is TGTGCCAGCAGCCATGGGGGAGTAGGCCAAGAGACCCAGTACTTC. Translating it yields CASSHGGVGQETQYF.

The chain links TRBV5-4 to TRBJ2-7; 12 positions match TRBD2. The CDR3 runs to 16 residues. The germline gives CDR1 SGHNT, CDR2 YYREEE (reference sequence). The V gene end was trimmed by 2 bases and the J gene end by 6 bases; junction bases not matched to a gene: 9. CDR3 nucleotide sequence: TGTGCCAGCAGCTTTCGTCCTCTAGCGGGAGGGCCCGAGCAGTACTTC. It is translated as CASSFRPLAGGPEQYF.